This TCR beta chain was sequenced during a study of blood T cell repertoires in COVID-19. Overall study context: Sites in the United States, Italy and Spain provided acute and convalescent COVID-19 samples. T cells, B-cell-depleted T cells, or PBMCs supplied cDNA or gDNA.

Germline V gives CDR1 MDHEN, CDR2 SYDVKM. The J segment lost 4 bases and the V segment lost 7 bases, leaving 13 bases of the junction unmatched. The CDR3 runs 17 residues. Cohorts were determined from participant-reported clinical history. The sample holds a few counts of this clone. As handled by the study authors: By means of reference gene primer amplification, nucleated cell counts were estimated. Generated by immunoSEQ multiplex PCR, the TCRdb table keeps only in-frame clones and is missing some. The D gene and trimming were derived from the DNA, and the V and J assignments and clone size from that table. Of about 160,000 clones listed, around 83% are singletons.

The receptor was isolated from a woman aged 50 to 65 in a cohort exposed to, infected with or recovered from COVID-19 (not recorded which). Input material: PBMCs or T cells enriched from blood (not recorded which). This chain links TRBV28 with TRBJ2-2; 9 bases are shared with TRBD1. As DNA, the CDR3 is TGTGCCAGCAACCCCCATCCGGGACAGGGCGCCACCGGGGAGCTGTTTTTT. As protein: CASNPHPGQGATGELFF.